This T cell receptor beta chain was recovered during a study of T cells in localized non-small cell lung cancer. The study's findings and limits: Heterogeneity is still possible, as just one tumor region was sequenced. Of the top 100 tumor clones, median around 60 were in adjacent lung, some 29 among its top 100. Measurement of T cell clonality placed uninvolved adjacent lung highest, above the level in tumor. Overall survival was longer when the density of T cells in the blood was higher.

Trimming removed 1 base at V and 5 bases at J, with 11 bases between. In germline, CDR1 is SQVTM, CDR2 ANQGSEA. This CDR3 region has 13 residues. Note on this clone: Its antigen is not identified.

Clones were sequenced by immunoSEQ multiplex PCR, and TCRdb holds only the in-frame ones, with some missing. The sample yields roughly 77,000 clones, 70% to 90% seen once. This chain uses TRBV29-1 with TRBJ1-1; D is ambiguous. The sample was peripheral blood, taken before any cancer treatment. The origin of this receptor is a woman aged 35-70 years with stage I squamous cell lung carcinoma. The CDR3 nucleotides are TGCAGCGTTGAAGCCCAACAGTCTACTGAAGCTTTCTTT. It specifies CSVEAQQSTEAFF.